The source of this T cell receptor (beta chain) is a study of blood T cell repertoires in COVID-19. As for the study in general: Samples taken during acute and convalescent COVID-19 were collected in the United States, Italy and Spain. PBMCs, B-cell-depleted T cells, or T cells were the source of the cDNA or gDNA that made up the material.

Original processing notes: Amplifying reference gene primers gave estimates of nucleated cell counts. Clones were sequenced by immunoSEQ multiplex PCR, and TCRdb holds only the in-frame ones, with some missing. That table is the source of V, J and clone size, and D and trimming were worked out from the DNA. This table has some 290,000 clones, approximately 90% appearing once. CDR1 and CDR2 (germline): GTSNPN, SVGIG (reference sequence). Trimming stripped 4 bases from V and 4 bases from J, with 17 bases between. CDR3 size: 15 residues. This rearrangement joins TRBV30 to TRBJ1-3; D is ambiguous. The sequenced sample consisted of peripheral blood. The receptor comes from a woman aged 45-65 years who had recovered from COVID-19. CDR3: CAWIPAGFKGNTIYF. The CDR3 DNA sequence: TGTGCCTGGATCCCCGCGGGTTTCAAAGGAAACACCATATATTTT.